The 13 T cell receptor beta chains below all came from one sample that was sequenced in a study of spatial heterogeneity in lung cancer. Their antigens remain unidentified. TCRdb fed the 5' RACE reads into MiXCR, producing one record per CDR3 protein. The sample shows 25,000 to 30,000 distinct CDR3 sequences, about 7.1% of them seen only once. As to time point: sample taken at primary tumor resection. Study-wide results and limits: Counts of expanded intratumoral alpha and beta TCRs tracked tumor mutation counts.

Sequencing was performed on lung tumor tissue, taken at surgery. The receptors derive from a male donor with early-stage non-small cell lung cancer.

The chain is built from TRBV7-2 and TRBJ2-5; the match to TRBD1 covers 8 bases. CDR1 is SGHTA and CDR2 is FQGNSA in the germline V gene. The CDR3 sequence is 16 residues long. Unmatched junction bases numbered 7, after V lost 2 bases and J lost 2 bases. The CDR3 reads CASSLLTRGQQETQYF. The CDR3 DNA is TGTGCCAGCAGCTTATTGACCAGGGGGCAGCAAGAGACCCAGTACTTC.

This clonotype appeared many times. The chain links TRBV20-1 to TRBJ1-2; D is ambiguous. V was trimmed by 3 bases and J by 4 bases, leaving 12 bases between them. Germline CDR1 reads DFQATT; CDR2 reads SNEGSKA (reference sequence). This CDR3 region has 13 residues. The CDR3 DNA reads TGCAGTGCTAGGGTTAAGGTGGGCTATGGCTACACCTTC. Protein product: CSARVKVGYGYTF.

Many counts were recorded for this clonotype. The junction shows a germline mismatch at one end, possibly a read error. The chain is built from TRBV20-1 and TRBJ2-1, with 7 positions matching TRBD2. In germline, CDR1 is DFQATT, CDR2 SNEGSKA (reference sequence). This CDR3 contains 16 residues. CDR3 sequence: CSAAGASGTSSNEQFF. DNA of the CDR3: TGCAGTGCTGCCGGGGCTAGCGGTACCTCCTCCAATGAGCAGTTCTTC.

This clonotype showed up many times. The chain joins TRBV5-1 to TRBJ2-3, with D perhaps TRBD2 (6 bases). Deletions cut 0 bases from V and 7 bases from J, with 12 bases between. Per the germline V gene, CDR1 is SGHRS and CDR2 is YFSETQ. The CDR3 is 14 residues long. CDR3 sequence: CASSLEPRGNTQYF. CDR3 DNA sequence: TGCGCCAGCAGCTTGGAACCCCGCGGGAATACGCAGTATTTT.

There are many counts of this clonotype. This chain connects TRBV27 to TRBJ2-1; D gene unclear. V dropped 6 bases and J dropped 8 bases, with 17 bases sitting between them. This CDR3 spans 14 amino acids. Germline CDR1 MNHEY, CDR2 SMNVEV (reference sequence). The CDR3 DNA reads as TGTGCCAGCAGGGGATTTACGTTCGCCGATGAGCAGTTCTTC. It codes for CASRGFTFADEQFF.

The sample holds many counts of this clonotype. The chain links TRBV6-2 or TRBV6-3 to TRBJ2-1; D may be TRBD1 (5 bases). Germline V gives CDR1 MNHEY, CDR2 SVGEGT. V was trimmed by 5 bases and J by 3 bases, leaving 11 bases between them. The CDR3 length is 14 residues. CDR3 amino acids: CASSRPDSYNEQFF. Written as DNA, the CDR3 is TGTGCCAGCAGTCGACCCGACAGCTACAATGAGCAGTTCTTC.

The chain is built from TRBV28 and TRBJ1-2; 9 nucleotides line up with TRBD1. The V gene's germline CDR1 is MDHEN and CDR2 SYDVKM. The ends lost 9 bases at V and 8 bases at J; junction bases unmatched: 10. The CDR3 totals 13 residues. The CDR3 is CASRDRALPGYTF. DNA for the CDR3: TGTGCCAGTAGGGACAGGGCCCTCCCCGGCTACACCTTC.

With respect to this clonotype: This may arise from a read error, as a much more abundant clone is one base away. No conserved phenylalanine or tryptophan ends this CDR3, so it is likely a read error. As DNA, the CDR3 is TGCGCCAGCAGCCAAGCCCTTAGCGCAGGTCGTCTGGAGACCCAGTACCTC. Translating gives CASSQALSAGRLETQYL. The chain uses TRBV4-3 and TRBJ2-5, with D possibly being TRBD2 (5 bases). This CDR3 is built from 17 residues. With 1 base removed from V and 5 bases from J, the gap between germline ends came to 20 bases. Germline V gene sequence: CDR1 LGHNA, CDR2 YSLEER.

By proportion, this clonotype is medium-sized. In DNA, the CDR3 is TGTGCCAGCAGCTTAGCCCAGACAGGGATGGAGACCCAGTACTTC. This sequence encodes CASSLAQTGMETQYF. The chain joins TRBV7-2 to TRBJ2-5; 7 bases are a match to TRBD1. V lost 0 bases to trimming and J lost 5 bases; unmatched junction nucleotides: 6. The CDR3 is 15 amino acids. Germline values: CDR1 SGHTA, CDR2 FQGNSA.

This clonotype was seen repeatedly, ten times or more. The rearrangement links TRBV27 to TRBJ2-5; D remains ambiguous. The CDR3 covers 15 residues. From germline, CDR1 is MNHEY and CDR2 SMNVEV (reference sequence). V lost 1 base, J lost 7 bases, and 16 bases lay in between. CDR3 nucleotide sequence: TGTGCCAGCAGTTTATTGTCCGGCCTGGGTAGGACCCAGTACTTC. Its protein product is CASSLLSGLGRTQYF.

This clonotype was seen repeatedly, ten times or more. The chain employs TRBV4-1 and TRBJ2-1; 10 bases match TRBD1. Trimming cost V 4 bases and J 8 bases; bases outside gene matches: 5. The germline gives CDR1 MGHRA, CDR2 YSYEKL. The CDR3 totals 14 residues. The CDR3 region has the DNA TGCGCCAGCAGCCGCTCCGGGACAGGGGATGAGCAGTTCTTC. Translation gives CASSRSGTGDEQFF.

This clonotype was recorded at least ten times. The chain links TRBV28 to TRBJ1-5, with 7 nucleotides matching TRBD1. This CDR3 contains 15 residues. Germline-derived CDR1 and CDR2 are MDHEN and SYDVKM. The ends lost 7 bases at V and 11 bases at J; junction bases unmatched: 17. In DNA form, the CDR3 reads TGTGCCAGCATCCTGGACAGGTGGGGAGAGGTTGCCCAGCATTTT. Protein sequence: CASILDRWGEVAQHF. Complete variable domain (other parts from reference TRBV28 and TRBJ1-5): DVKVTQSSRYLVKRTGEKVFLECVQDMDHENMFWYRQDPGLGLRLIYFSYDVKMKEKGDIPEGYSVSREKKERFSLILESASTNQTSMYLCASILDRWGEVAQHFGDGTRLSIL.

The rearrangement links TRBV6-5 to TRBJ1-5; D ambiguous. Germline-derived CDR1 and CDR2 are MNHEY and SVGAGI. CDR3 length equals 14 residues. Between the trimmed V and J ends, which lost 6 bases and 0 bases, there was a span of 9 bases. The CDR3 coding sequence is TGTGCCAGCAGAAACGGTCTTAGCAATCAGCCCCAGCATTTT. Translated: CASRNGLSNQPQHF.